These 3 T cell receptor beta chains came from one sample sequenced in a study of identical twins (dated by TCRdb to the mid-2010s). Library generation was performed with 5' RACE. Instrument used: Illumina HiSeq 2000. Using fastp trimming at Q25 and MiXCR clonotype assembly, TCRdb reanalyzed the public sequencing data and kept in-frame beta chains. For every CDR3 protein sequence, its rows merge into one entry that carries the most common genes and DNA. The sample table contains 500,000 or so distinct CDR3 sequences; only one count was recorded for roughly an eighth of them. The ten largest account for approximately 1% of the sample. These same data were also listed under a study on yellow fever vaccine responses in identical twins.

Sequenced material: CD4+ T cells sorted from blood. These TCRs come from a woman younger than 35 in good health.

This clonotype occurred many times. The rearrangement joins TRBV4-3 to TRBJ1-1, with a tentative D call TRBD1 (5 bases). The CDR3 is 14 amino acids. Trimming cost V 6 bases and J 1 base, with 12 bases left between them. The germline V gene has CDR1 LGHNA and CDR2 YSLEER. CDR3 loop: CASSLGGKNTEAFF. CDR3 in DNA: TGCGCCAGCAGTCTGGGGGGGAAGAACACTGAAGCTTTCTTT.

The sample holds many counts of this clonotype. V is TRBV7-2 and J is TRBJ2-7; 8 nucleotides agree with TRBD1. In germline, CDR1 is SGHTA, CDR2 FQGNSA. The CDR3 spans 14 residues. Unmatched junction bases numbered 3, after V lost 5 bases and J lost 0 bases. The CDR3 sequence is CASSRDRSSYEQYF. CDR3 DNA: TGTGCCAGCAGCCGGGACAGGAGCTCCTACGAGCAGTACTTC.

The chain carries TRBV14 and TRBJ2-2; 7 nucleotides match TRBD1. This CDR3 comprises 18 residues. CDR1 SGHDN and CDR2 FVKESK come from the germline V gene. The ends lost 3 bases at V and 0 bases at J; junction bases unmatched: 10. The CDR3 DNA follows: TGTGCCAGCAGCCATAACAGGGGAATTGCATCGAACACCGGGGAGCTGTTTTTT. Translated, it gives CASSHNRGIASNTGELFF.